This T cell receptor beta chain was sequenced during a study of T-cell reconstitution after alpha-beta-depleted transplantation in children (dated by TCRdb to 2016 to 2017). Some background on the complete study: Using TCR repertoire profiling, the study quantitatively followed how T-cell immune reconstitution unfolded in children after TCRalphabeta/CD19-depleted allogeneic hematopoietic cell transplantation.

The CDR3 covers 15 residues, taking in both the cysteine and the phenylalanine. Just CDR3 DNA is preserved here, 45 bases in frame from base 1. Germline trimming: 10 bases from V, 3 bases from J; junction bases outside gene matches: 12. The germline V gene (reference sequence) supplies CDR1 SEHNR and CDR2 FQNEAQ. Receptors were amplified or captured by PCR. TCRdb names Illumina HiSeq 2500 as the instrument used. TCR libraries were prepared with molecular barcoding, using unique molecular identifiers to normalize TCRbeta repertoire quantification. TCRdb trimmed the raw reads at Q25, called clones with MiXCR and kept productive beta chains. Entries are consolidated by CDR3 protein sequence, retaining the most common genes and DNA. Recorded for this sample are approximately 350,000 distinct CDR3 sequences; about 9.3% of them occurred a single time. The top ten hold 2% to 2.5% of the sample. About this clonotype itself: The antigen it recognizes is unknown. One base away there is no much larger clone; base qualities are not given.

This material consisted of PBMCs from the stem cell graft donor, taken from the stem cell graft. The receptor comes from a human donor who donated a stem cell graft to a child with acute lymphoblastic leukemia. The V and J genes are TRBV7-9 and TRBJ2-7, and TRBD1 matches 10 of the central bases. Here is the DNA: TGTGCCACCACCTCGTTAGGACAGGGGGACTACGAGCAGTACTTC. The translation is CATTSLGQGDYEQYF.